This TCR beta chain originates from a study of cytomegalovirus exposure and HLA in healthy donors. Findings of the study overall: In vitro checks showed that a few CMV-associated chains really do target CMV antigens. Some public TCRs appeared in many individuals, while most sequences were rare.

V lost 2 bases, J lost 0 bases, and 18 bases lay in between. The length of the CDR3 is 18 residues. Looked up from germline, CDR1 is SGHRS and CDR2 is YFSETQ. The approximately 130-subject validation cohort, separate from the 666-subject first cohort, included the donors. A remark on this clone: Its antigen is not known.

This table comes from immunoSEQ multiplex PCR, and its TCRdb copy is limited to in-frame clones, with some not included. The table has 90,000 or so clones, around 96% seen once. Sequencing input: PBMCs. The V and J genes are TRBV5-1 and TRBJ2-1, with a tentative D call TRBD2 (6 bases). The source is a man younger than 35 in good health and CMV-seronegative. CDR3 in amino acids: CASSFGVLARHSYNEQFF. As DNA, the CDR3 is TGCGCCAGCAGCTTTGGGGTACTAGCTCGTCACTCCTACAATGAGCAGTTCTTC.